Shown below are 23 T cell receptor beta chains from a single sample sequenced in a study of chemoradiotherapy in HPV16-positive cancers. This table comes from immunoSEQ multiplex PCR, and its TCRdb copy is limited to in-frame clones, with some not included. Of 65,000 to 80,000 clones listed, roughly 86% are singletons. The sample here was blood, taken from a patient who underwent chemoradiotherapy. The receptors derive from a human donor with HPV-associated anogenital cancer.

The chain employs TRBV7-8 and TRBJ1-2; 10 nucleotides match TRBD1. The V segment lost 5 bases and the J segment 0 bases; nucleotides outside the gene matches: 6. The CDR3 runs to 16 residues. CDR1 is SGHVS, CDR2 FQNEAQ, per germline. In DNA, the CDR3 is TGTGCCAGCAGCACCGGGACAGGGGCGCCTAACTATGGCTACACCTTC. Amino acids: CASSTGTGAPNYGYTF.

V gene TRBV5-1 combines with J gene TRBJ2-7, with D possibly TRBD2 on 6 matching bases. In germline, CDR1 is SGHRS, CDR2 YFSETQ. Trimming cost V 2 bases and J 2 bases, with 14 bases left between them. The length of the CDR3 is 15 residues. The CDR3 loop reads CASSLSEGMTYEQYF. The CDR3 DNA is TGCGCCAGCAGCTTATCGGAGGGAATGACCTACGAGCAGTACTTC.

The V call is TRBV28, the J call TRBJ2-5, with 7 bases identical to TRBD1. The CDR3 covers 15 residues. Germline CDR1 and CDR2: MDHEN and SYDVKM. Trimming removed 4 bases from V and 4 bases from J; junction bases left unmatched: 9. Written as DNA, the CDR3 is TGTGCCAGCAGTTCGCCCGACAGGGTTGGAGAGACCCAGTACTTC. Its protein product is CASSSPDRVGETQYF.

V gene TRBV5-1 combines with J gene TRBJ1-4; D might be TRBD1 (5 bases). Germline V lookup: CDR1 SGHRS, CDR2 YFSETQ. The CDR3 has 16 amino acids. Trimming removed 3 bases from V and 5 bases from J, with 17 bases in between. CDR3 sequence reads: CASSSSRERVNEKLFF. The CDR3 nucleotides are TGCGCCAGCAGCTCCTCCAGGGAACGGGTAAATGAAAAACTGTTTTTT. Together with reference TRBV5-1 and TRBJ1-4, the CDR3 gives the full variable domain: KAGVTQTPRYLIKTRGQQVTLSCSPISGHRSVSWYQQTPGQGLQFLFEYFSETQRNKGNFPGRFSGRQFSNSRSEMNVSTLELGDSALYLCASSSSRERVNEKLFFGSGTQLSVL.

The chain recombines TRBV6-1 with TRBJ2-1; no definite D call. The CDR3 spans 11 residues. Per germline, CDR1 MNHNS and CDR2 SASEGT. Trimming left V 5 bases short and J 8 bases short, with 7 bases between. Here the CDR3 reads CASSPRYEQFF. CDR3 in DNA: TGTGCCAGCAGTCCCAGATATGAGCAGTTCTTC.

The chain is built from TRBV19 and TRBJ2-7, with 7 bases matching TRBD2. The germline V gene has CDR1 LNHDA and CDR2 SQIVND (reference sequence). CDR3 length: 14 residues. V trimming: 1 base; J trimming: 3 bases; junction bases outside the gene matches: 3. CDR3 nucleotide sequence: TGTGCCAGTAGTATAGGAGCGGGGTTCTACGAGCAGTACTTC. Protein: CASSIGAGFYEQYF.

The chain recombines TRBV9 with TRBJ2-7; 8 bases agree with TRBD1. CDR1 is SGDLS, CDR2 YYNGEE, per germline. V shed 4 bases, J shed 9 bases, and the junction held 9 bases outside the gene matches. This CDR3 is 13 amino acids long. DNA for the CDR3: TGTGCCAGCAGCCCCTCGGACAGGGCCGGGCAGTACTTC. Translating gives CASSPSDRAGQYF.

This clone was counted a single time. The chain recombines TRBV11-3 with TRBJ2-3, with D tentatively TRBD2 (6 bases). This CDR3 comprises 16 residues. Between the trimmed V and J ends, which lost 5 bases and 6 bases, there was a span of 21 bases. Germline V gene lookup returns CDR1 SGHNT and CDR2 YENEEA. CDR3 nucleotide sequence: TGTGCCAGCAGCAGAACGCTTCTCGGGAGAGCTGATACGCAGTATTTT. Residues: CASSRTLLGRADTQYF.

The chain links TRBV7-2 to TRBJ2-7; D not certain. This CDR3 region has 15 residues. The ends were cut back, 1 base at V and 1 base at J, with 11 bases in the middle. The V gene's germline CDR1 is SGHTA and CDR2 FQGNSA. CDR3 in amino acids: CASSLEDLYSYEQYF. The CDR3 nucleotides are TGTGCCAGCAGCTTAGAGGATCTTTATTCCTACGAGCAGTACTTC.

This chain connects TRBV7-6 to TRBJ2-5; 8 bases are a match to TRBD1. The CDR3 totals 17 residues. V lost 5 bases to trimming and J lost 7 bases; unmatched junction nucleotides: 18. CDR1 and CDR2 (germline): SGHVS, FNYEAQ. CDR3 nucleotide sequence: TGTGCCAGCAGCGGAGGACTTGGGACAGGCACACAGGGGACCCAGTACTTC. Translating gives CASSGGLGTGTQGTQYF.

V and J are TRBV6-1 and TRBJ1-3; D call uncertain. This CDR3 contains 16 residues. The germline V and J ends were trimmed by 3 bases and 0 bases, with 12 bases remaining between them. The V gene's germline CDR1 is MNHNS and CDR2 SASEGT. Here the CDR3 DNA reads TGTGCCAGCAGTGAGCTTCAGGTCTACTCTGGAAACACCATATATTTT. This sequence encodes CASSELQVYSGNTIYF.

The V and J genes are TRBV28 and TRBJ1-2; D call uncertain. CDR1 and CDR2 from the germline V gene are MDHEN and SYDVKM. The CDR3 length is 11 residues. V was shortened by 8 bases and J by 4 bases, with 8 bases between the two germline ends. The chain's CDR3 is CASGDTYGYTF. In nucleotides, the CDR3 is TGTGCCAGCGGGGATACCTATGGCTACACCTTC.

By sample fraction, this clone is medium-sized (0.01 to 0.1%). This chain links TRBV11-2 with TRBJ2-2, with D possibly matching TRBD1 (6 bases). V lost 4 bases and J lost 7, with 19 bases in between. This CDR3 is 16 amino acids long. The germline V gene has CDR1 SGHAT and CDR2 FQNNGV. Here the CDR3 reads CASSSRWDIGDGELFF. DNA for the CDR3: TGTGCCAGCAGCTCCCGATGGGACATTGGTGACGGGGAGCTGTTTTTT.

V gene TRBV5-4 combines with J gene TRBJ1-1; TRBD1 matches at 8 bases. This CDR3 is built from 16 residues. Losses at the gene ends were 4 bases for V and 3 bases for J; bases not matched to a gene: 11. The germline V gene has CDR1 SGHNT and CDR2 YYREEE (reference sequence). This CDR3 is CASSRQGWSVDTEAFF. The DNA for the CDR3 is TGTGCCAGCAGCCGACAGGGGTGGAGTGTTGACACTGAAGCTTTCTTT. Using reference TRBV5-4 and TRBJ1-1 for the parts outside the CDR3, the full variable domain is ETGVTQSPTHLIKTRGQQVTLRCSSQSGHNTVSWYQQALGQGPQFIFQYYREEENGRGNFPPRFSGLQFPNYSSELNVNALELDDSALYLCASSRQGWSVDTEAFFGQGTRLTVV.

This chain joins TRBV27 and TRBJ1-6, with unresolved D. V was trimmed by 0 bases and J by 11 bases, leaving 11 bases between them. There are 14 residues in the CDR3. The V gene's germline CDR1 is MNHEY and CDR2 SMNVEV (reference sequence). CDR3 bases: TGTGCCAGCAGTTTATCAGAGGGATTGCCACCCCTCCACTTT. It is translated as CASSLSEGLPPLHF.

The chain couples TRBV6-4 to TRBJ2-2; the D gene is possibly TRBD2 (5 bases). The V and J ends lost 9 bases and 0 bases respectively, with 11 bases between them. CDR3 length: 14 residues. The V gene's germline CDR1 is MRHNA and CDR2 SNTAGT. CDR3 nucleotides: TGTGCCAGTCGGGAACAGTCGAACACCGGGGAGCTGTTTTTT. Translating it yields CASREQSNTGELFF.

The J gene is TRBJ1-5, the V gene TRBV18; D is undetermined. CDR1 and CDR2 from the germline V gene are KGHSH and LQKENI. V lost 6 bases and J lost 3, with 12 bases in between. The CDR3 is 14 residues long. In nucleotides, the CDR3 is TGTGCCAGCTCCGATTCCGGAATCAATCAGCCCCAGCATTTT. It codes for CASSDSGINQPQHF.

The chain is built from TRBV6-5 and TRBJ1-2; 7 nucleotides match TRBD1. This CDR3 region has 15 residues. CDR1 MNHEY and CDR2 SVGAGI come from the germline V gene. V trimming: 7 bases; J trimming: 6 bases; junction bases outside the gene matches: 14. The CDR3 bases are TGTGCCAGCAAGCTTTTAGACAGGGAATCGAATGGCTACACCTTC. As protein: CASKLLDRESNGYTF.

The gene calls are TRBV6-5 and TRBJ1-1; unclear D gene. This CDR3 has 14 residues. The germline CDR1 and CDR2 sequences are MNHEY and SVGAGI. Trimming took 0 bases from V and 1 from J, leaving 6 bases between them. CDR3 nucleotides: TGTGCCAGCAGTTACTCTATACGGAACACTGAAGCTTTCTTT. Its protein is CASSYSIRNTEAFF.

This chain joins TRBV9 and TRBJ2-1; 8 bases are shared with TRBD2. Per the germline V gene, CDR1 is SGDLS and CDR2 is YYNGEE. The CDR3 contains 15 residues. Losses at the gene ends were 0 bases for V and 3 bases for J; bases not matched to a gene: 2. CDR3 sequence (DNA): TGTGCCAGCAGCGTAGGAAGCGGGGGCTACAATGAGCAGTTCTTC. This translates into CASSVGSGGYNEQFF.

This rearrangement joins TRBV10-3 to TRBJ1-1; D not certain. In germline, CDR1 is ENHRY, CDR2 SYGVKD. This CDR3 spans 12 amino acids. Deletions cut 7 bases from V and 2 bases from J, with 8 bases between. The CDR3 DNA reads as TGTGCCATCAAGGCAGCAAACACTGAAGCTTTCTTT. It is translated as CAIKAANTEAFF.

This clone came up once. The chain uses TRBV29-1 and TRBJ1-2, with a weak D call TRBD1 (6 bases). Between the trimmed V and J ends, which lost 6 bases and 3 bases, there was a span of 14 bases. This CDR3 has 13 amino acids. Germline CDR1 and CDR2: SQVTM and ANQGSEA. The CDR3 coding sequence is TGCAGCGTACTAGCGGGGGCCGACTATGGCTACACCTTC. Translating gives CSVLAGADYGYTF.

This chain joins TRBV6-6 and TRBJ1-2, with D perhaps TRBD1 (6 bases). Germline CDR1 reads MNHNY; CDR2 reads SVGAGI (reference sequence). CDR3 length: 13 residues. The ends were cut back, 4 bases at V and 4 bases at J, with 10 bases in the middle. CDR3 amino acids: CASSSTTGYGYTF. The CDR3 region has the DNA TGTGCCAGCAGTTCCACGACAGGCTATGGCTACACCTTC.